This T cell receptor beta chain was sequenced in a study of cytomegalovirus exposure and HLA in healthy donors. Findings of the study overall: A link between a missense DCLRE1C variant and TCR beta V- and J-gene trimming emerged from a later analysis.

Trimming at V came to 0 bases and at J to 6 bases, leaving 7 bases not matched to a gene. Germline CDR1 reads MNHEY; CDR2 reads SVGAGI. This CDR3 is built from 16 residues. About this clone itself: Its antigen is unknown.

PCR used 60 Vbeta primers and 13 Jbeta primers. Some clones are missing from TCRdb's copy, which holds only in-frame ones; the method was immunoSEQ multiplex PCR. There are 250,000 to 350,000 clones in the sample; 80% to 90% occur only once, and 3.5% to 4% lies in the top ten. Healthy individuals who donated bone marrow served as the donors. The receptor was isolated from a man between 35 and 55 years old in good health and CMV-seropositive. The chain has TRBV6-5 and TRBJ2-7; 11 bases fit TRBD2. Sequencing used PBMCs. CDR3 in amino acids: CASSYSTWLAGGEQYF. The CDR3, as DNA: TGTGCCAGCAGTTACTCGACGTGGCTAGCGGGAGGCGAGCAGTACTTC.